This is a list of T cell receptor beta chains from one sample in a study of OX40 agonist ivuxolimab in advanced cancers. Clones were read by immunoSEQ multiplex PCR, and TCRdb kept only the in-frame ones, dropping some. Of about 70,000 clones in the sample, 80% to 90% are singletons; the top ten hold over 0.95%. Sequenced here: CD4+ or CD8+ T cells sorted from blood, sampled in a trial of the OX40 agonist ivuxolimab. These receptors came from an adult with an advanced solid tumor such as melanoma, head and neck, liver or kidney cancer. Both conserved end residues are part of each CDR3. D genes are given only for firm matches. The size entry is marked missing in some rows and otherwise reads once, few, many or a size class.

j_gene: TRBJ2-5; v_gene: TRBV7-6; d_gene: .; abundance: .; CDR3nt: TGTGCCAGCAGCTTAGTATCGCTACAGAGCCGAGAGACCCAGTACTTC; CDR3aa: CASSLVSLQSRETQYF
j_gene: TRBJ2-7; v_gene: TRBV10-3; d_gene: .; abundance: .; CDR3nt: TGTGCCAGCAGAGTAAAGGCCTCCTACGAGCAGTACTTC; CDR3aa: CASRVKASYEQYF
j_gene: TRBJ1-2; v_gene: TRBV6-1; d_gene: .; abundance: .; CDR3nt: TGTGCCAGCAGTGAAGGTCAGGGTATCTATGGCTACACCTTC; CDR3aa: CASSEGQGIYGYTF
j_gene: TRBJ1-4; v_gene: TRBV19; d_gene: .; abundance: .; CDR3nt: TGTGCCAGTAATTGGGGCAGAACTAATGAAAAACTGTTTTTT; CDR3aa: CASNWGRTNEKLFF
j_gene: TRBJ2-7; v_gene: TRBV10-3; d_gene: .; abundance: .; CDR3nt: TGTGCCATCAGTGAGTCACTAGTCTACGAGCAGTACTTC; CDR3aa: CAISESLVYEQYF
j_gene: TRBJ2-2; v_gene: TRBV5-1; d_gene: .; abundance: .; CDR3nt: TGCGCCAGCAGCTTGGCGCGGGGAACCGGGGAGCTGTTTTTT; CDR3aa: CASSLARGTGELFF
j_gene: TRBJ2-2; v_gene: TRBV19; d_gene: TRBD1; abundance: .; CDR3nt: TGTGCCAGTAGCGGGACAGCGAACACCGGGGAGCTGTTTTTT; CDR3aa: CASSGTANTGELFF
j_gene: TRBJ2-7; v_gene: TRBV5-1; d_gene: .; abundance: .; CDR3nt: TGCGCCAGCTCCAGTGGGGGTATAGGCGAGCAGTACTTC; CDR3aa: CASSSGGIGEQYF
j_gene: TRBJ2-3; v_gene: TRBV5-1; d_gene: TRBD1; abundance: .; CDR3nt: TGCGCCAGCAGCCTACGACAGGGTACAGATACGCAGTATTTT; CDR3aa: CASSLRQGTDTQYF
j_gene: TRBJ2-5; v_gene: TRBV2; d_gene: TRBD2; abundance: .; CDR3nt: TGTGCCAGCAGTGAGGCAGGGAGGGGTGCAGAGACCCAGTACTTC; CDR3aa: CASSEAGRGAETQYF
j_gene: TRBJ2-1; v_gene: TRBV7-6; d_gene: TRBD2; abundance: .; CDR3nt: TGTGCCAGCAGCTTAGTTCCCGCGACTAGCGGGGGGTCCTACAATGAGCAGTTCTTC; CDR3aa: CASSLVPATSGGSYNEQFF
j_gene: TRBJ2-1; v_gene: TRBV6-1; d_gene: TRBD1; abundance: .; CDR3nt: TGTGCCAGCTCAACAGGGGGTCGCGCCTACAATGAGCAGTTCTTC; CDR3aa: CASSTGGRAYNEQFF
j_gene: TRBJ2-7; v_gene: TRBV25-1; d_gene: .; abundance: .; CDR3nt: TGTGCCAGCAGTTTTTTGGGGGCGGCCGAGCAGTACTTC; CDR3aa: CASSFLGAAEQYF
j_gene: TRBJ2-1; v_gene: TRBV6-5; d_gene: .; abundance: once; CDR3nt: TGTGCCAGCAGTTACTCGAGTAAACCAGGTAATGAGCAGTTCTTC; CDR3aa: CASSYSSKPGNEQFF
j_gene: TRBJ2-1; v_gene: TRBV5-1; d_gene: TRBD1; abundance: few; CDR3nt: TGCGCCAGTTGCCGGGGACAGAACTACAATGAGCAGTTCTTC; CDR3aa: CASCRGQNYNEQFF
j_gene: TRBJ2-7; v_gene: TRBV18; d_gene: .; abundance: once; CDR3nt: TGTGCCAGCTCACCGTCTCAGACAGGAGGCGAGCAGTACTTC; CDR3aa: CASSPSQTGGEQYF
j_gene: TRBJ2-2; v_gene: TRBV6-1; d_gene: TRBD2; abundance: .; CDR3nt: TGTGCCAGCAAAGCGGGGATTATAAACGGGGAGCTGTTTTTT; CDR3aa: CASKAGIINGELFF